These 26 T cell receptor beta chains share one sample of origin, sequenced in a study of regulatory T cells in long-lasting Graves disease. For TCR beta, libraries came from iRepertoire HTBI primers and Arm-PCR of CDR3 regions. Via MiXCR, TCRdb re-called the multiplex PCR reads, giving one row per CDR3 protein. The sample contains 350,000 to 450,000 distinct CDR3 sequences, 15% of which appear only once. Time point of the sample: newly diagnosed GD, antithyroid drugs for less than 3 months. Extracted PBMC RNA gave rise to the TCR library. The sample also formed part of further work on T cells in Graves' hyperthyroidism and ophthalmopathy.

Here the sequenced sample was peripheral blood mononuclear cells (PBMCs), taken at new diagnosis, from a patient treated with antithyroid drugs. The source is a woman aged 25-40 years with Graves disease.

The table lists this clonotype with a few counts. This sequence joins TRBV6-2 or TRBV6-3 and TRBJ2-4; 7 nucleotides match TRBD1. The CDR3 has 15 amino acids. The V gene's germline CDR1 is MNHEY and CDR2 SVGEGT. Trimming at V came to 10 bases and at J to 0 bases, leaving 9 bases not matched to a gene. CDR3 in DNA: TGTGCCACGAGCCCGGGACAGCTAGCCAAAAACATTCAGTACTTC. Protein product: CATSPGQLAKNIQYF.

The chain recombines TRBV24-1 with TRBJ2-1; D unclear. The CDR3 consists of 11 residues. CDR1 is KGHDR and CDR2 is SFDVKD in the germline V gene. Trimming cost V 7 bases and J 4 bases, with 4 bases left between them. The CDR3 DNA reads TGTGCCACCAGACTTTACAATGAGCAGTTCTTC. Protein: CATRLYNEQFF.

The sample holds many counts of this clonotype. The chain is built from TRBV2 and TRBJ2-2, with TRBD2 identical over 10 bases. The ends lost 1 base at V and 13 bases at J; junction bases unmatched: 9. The CDR3 has 15 residues. The germline V gene encodes CDR1 SNHLY and CDR2 FYNNEI. CDR3 nucleotide sequence: TGTGCCAGCAGTGAAGATGGTAGCGGGAGGAGTTGGCTGTTTTTT. Protein sequence: CASSEDGSGRSWLFF.

This clonotype was counted only a few times. The chain uses TRBV24-1 and TRBJ2-2, with 12 bases that match TRBD2. V lost 5 bases to trimming and J lost 8 bases; unmatched junction nucleotides: 5. The V gene's germline CDR1 is KGHDR and CDR2 SFDVKD. The CDR3 length is 15 residues. The CDR3 nucleotides read TGTGCCACCAGTGGGTCGACTAGCGGGAGAGGGGAGCTGTTTTTT. This codes for CATSGSTSGRGELFF.

This clonotype has ten or more counts. The chain joins TRBV5-6 to TRBJ2-7, with 9 positions matching TRBD1. With 2 bases clipped from V and 2 bases from J, the junction kept 2 bases outside the gene matches. CDR1 and CDR2 from the germline V gene are SGHDT and YYEEEE. The CDR3 sequence is 14 residues long. This chain's CDR3 is CASSFWDRAYEQYF. CDR3 coding DNA: TGTGCCAGCAGCTTTTGGGACAGGGCCTACGAGCAGTACTTC.

In its sample, this clonotype was seen many times. The chain couples TRBV7-9 to TRBJ2-3; D ambiguous. V shed 5 bases and J shed 5 bases, with 11 bases lying between them. The length of the CDR3 is 13 residues. Per germline, CDR1 SEHNR and CDR2 FQNEAQ (reference sequence). For the CDR3, the DNA is TGTGCCAGCAGCCGAGCGATGGGAGATACGCAGTATTTT. This translates into CASSRAMGDTQYF.

Remarks on this clonotype: A much larger clone is a single base away; this may be a read error. V and J are TRBV12-3 or TRBV12-4 and TRBJ1-1; D is perhaps TRBD1 (5 bases). The CDR3 runs 16 residues. V was pared by 4 bases and J by 1 base, with 16 bases between. CDR3 bases: TGTGCCAGCAGTTACTCCGGGGTGGGGGGGAACACTGAAGCTTTCTTT. Amino acids: CASSYSGVGGNTEAFF.

The chain links TRBV18 to TRBJ1-1; no clear D gene. The CDR3 spans 16 residues. Germline-derived CDR1 and CDR2 are KGHSH and LQKENI. Trimming pared 8 bases from V and 0 bases from J, leaving 19 bases between. The CDR3 loop reads CASAATDLPMNTEAFF. For the CDR3, the DNA is TGTGCCAGCGCGGCGACGGACCTGCCTATGAACACTGAAGCTTTCTTT.

This clonotype has at least ten counts. The chain recombines TRBV18 with TRBJ1-1; 8 bases align to TRBD1. The CDR3 spans 11 residues. The J segment lost 8 bases and the V segment lost 6 bases, leaving 2 bases of the junction unmatched. Looked up from germline, CDR1 is KGHSH and CDR2 is LQKENI. CDR3 in amino acids: CASSRDREAFF. In DNA form, the CDR3 reads TGTGCCAGCTCCCGGGACAGGGAAGCTTTCTTT.

This clonotype was found many times. The chain has TRBV11-2 and TRBJ1-5; 7 bases are shared with TRBD1. This CDR3 spans 15 amino acids. The V gene end was trimmed by 5 bases and the J gene end by 2 bases; junction bases not matched to a gene: 6. Germline CDR1 reads SGHAT; CDR2 reads FQNNGV. CDR3 in amino acids: CASSLSTGGNQPQHF. The DNA of the CDR3 is TGTGCCAGCAGCCTGTCCACAGGGGGCAATCAGCCCCAGCATTTT. The full variable domain, in which reference TRBV11-2 and TRBJ1-5 provide the parts outside the CDR3, is EAGVAQSPRYKIIEKRQSVAFWCNPISGHATLYWYQQILGQGPKLLIQFQNNGVVDDSQLPKDRFSAERLKGVDSTLKIQPAKLEDSAVYLCASSLSTGGNQPQHFGDGTRLSIL.

This clonotype was recorded at least ten times. The chain is built from TRBV11-2 and TRBJ1-1; TRBD1 is a possible D gene (5 bases). Trimming left V 5 bases short and J 6 bases short, with 10 bases between. Per the germline V gene, CDR1 is SGHAT and CDR2 is FQNNGV. The CDR3 has 12 amino acids. In DNA, the CDR3 is TGTGCCAGCAGCATGGGGGGTGCTGAAGCTTTCTTT. Translation: CASSMGGAEAFF.

This clonotype was seen repeatedly, ten times or more. This sequence joins TRBV5-1 and TRBJ2-3; the D is unclear. V shed 1 base and J shed 1 base, with 10 bases lying between them. This CDR3 has 15 residues. Germline lookup yields CDR1 SGHRS and CDR2 YFSETQ. CDR3 sequence reads: CASSLSRPGTDTQYF. In nucleotides, the CDR3 is TGCGCCAGCAGCTTGTCCAGGCCAGGCACAGATACGCAGTATTTT. Together with reference TRBV5-1 and TRBJ2-3, the CDR3 gives the full variable domain: KAGVTQTPRYLIKTRGQQVTLSCSPISGHRSVSWYQQTPGQGLQFLFEYFSETQRNKGNFPGRFSGRQFSNSRSEMNVSTLELGDSALYLCASSLSRPGTDTQYFGPGTRLTVL.

This clonotype occurred many times. This sequence joins TRBV11-2 and TRBJ2-1; D gene ambiguous. CDR3 size: 13 residues. V lost 7 bases, J lost 4 bases, and 11 bases lay in between. Germline CDR1 is SGHAT and CDR2 is FQNNGV. Written as DNA, the CDR3 is TGTGCCAGCAACCGACTCGGTTACAATGAGCAGTTCTTC. Protein: CASNRLGYNEQFF.

Many counts were recorded for this clonotype. The chain links TRBV15 to TRBJ1-5, with D tentatively TRBD1 (6 bases). Looked up from germline, CDR1 is LNHNV and CDR2 is YYDKDF (reference sequence). The CDR3 runs to 15 residues. Trimming took off 3 bases at V and 2 bases at J, with 11 bases between the two ends. The CDR3 DNA sequence: TGTGCCACCAGCAGTAGGGGGGCGGGCAATCAGCCCCAGCATTTT. Translation gives CATSSRGAGNQPQHF.

This clonotype occurred many times. The rearrangement uses TRBV29-1 and TRBJ1-2; TRBD1 matches at 8 bases. This CDR3 region has 13 residues. CDR1 SQVTM and CDR2 ANQGSEA come from the germline V gene. J was trimmed by 1 base and V by 5 bases; bases with no gene match: 3. In nucleotides, the CDR3 is TGCAGCGTTCCGACAGGGGTTAACTATGGCTACACCTTC. Translated: CSVPTGVNYGYTF.

This clonotype was observed at least ten times. The chain couples TRBV20-1 to TRBJ1-4, with 9 bases matching TRBD1. Trimming cost V 2 bases and J 7 bases; bases outside gene matches: 8. Germline V gives CDR1 DFQATT, CDR2 SNEGSKA (reference sequence). The CDR3 spans 15 residues. The CDR3 DNA is TGCAGTGCTAGACGGGGGGGACAGGGAGGTGAAAAACTGTTTTTT. Protein product: CSARRGGQGGEKLFF.

This clonotype was seen repeatedly, ten times or more. J is TRBJ2-3 and V is TRBV30, with 12 positions matching TRBD2. Trimming removed 0 bases from V and 3 bases from J; junction bases left unmatched: 7. Germline loops: CDR1 GTSNPN, CDR2 SVGIG (reference sequence). This CDR3 is 17 amino acids long. The CDR3 DNA reads as TGTGCCTGGAGTGTAACCAGGACTAGCGGGAAGACAGATACGCAGTATTTT. Translated: CAWSVTRTSGKTDTQYF.

There are a few counts of this clonotype. The chain employs TRBV6-2 or TRBV6-3 and TRBJ2-5; maybe TRBD2 (5 bases). V shed 3 bases and J shed 0 bases, with 17 bases lying between them. The CDR3 has 17 residues. Germline CDR1 reads MNHEY; CDR2 reads SVGEGT. The CDR3 region is CASSYALNREYQETQYF. The CDR3 DNA sequence: TGTGCCAGCAGTTATGCCCTAAACCGGGAATACCAAGAGACCCAGTACTTC.

The table lists this clonotype with many counts. The V gene is TRBV3-1, the J gene TRBJ2-4, with D hard to call. The CDR3 length is 14 residues. Trimming removed 0 bases from V and 8 bases from J, with 11 bases in between. In germline, CDR1 is LGHDT, CDR2 YNNKEL (reference sequence). CDR3 nucleotide sequence: TGTGCCAGCAGCCAAGATCATCGCGTAGACATTCAGTACTTC. Its translation is CASSQDHRVDIQYF. Drawing the rest from reference TRBV3-1 and TRBJ2-4, the complete variable domain is DTAVSQTPKYLVTQMGNDKSIKCEQNLGHDTMYWYKQDSKKFLKIMFSYNNKELIINETVPNRFSPKSPDKAHLNLHINSLELGDSAVYFCASSQDHRVDIQYFGAGTRLSVL.

J is TRBJ2-1 and V is TRBV6-1, with 10 bases fitting TRBD2. This CDR3 contains 15 residues. The germline CDR1 and CDR2 sequences are MNHNS and SASEGT. The V gene end was trimmed by 11 bases and the J gene end by 5 bases; junction bases not matched to a gene: 12. The DNA for the CDR3 is TGTGCCTCAGGAGGGAGCGGGAGGGAGCACAATGAGCAGTTCTTC. It encodes CASGGSGREHNEQFF.

The sample holds many counts of this clonotype. The genes are TRBV15 and TRBJ2-3, with D hard to call. The CDR3 spans 16 residues. CDR1 is LNHNV and CDR2 is YYDKDF in the germline V gene (reference sequence). V lost 1 base and J 0 bases, leaving 11 bases between the germline ends. The CDR3 sequence: CATSRVATESTDTQYF. The DNA of the CDR3 is TGTGCCACCAGCAGAGTGGCAACGGAAAGCACAGATACGCAGTATTTT.

This clonotype was seen a handful of times. The limits of the CDR3 on the DNA are not certain, so only TCRdb's listed CDR3 is given. This sequence joins TRBV30 and TRBJ1-4; TRBD1 is taken as the D call from the table, unchecked against the DNA. The CDR3 is 16 residues long, counting both termini. CDR1 and CDR2 from the germline V gene are GTSNPN and SVGIG (reference sequence). CDR3 loop: CAWSVGTGASNEKLCF.

The rearrangement joins TRBV2 to TRBJ2-3; D is possibly TRBD1 or TRBD2 (5 bases each). Looked up from germline, CDR1 is SNHLY and CDR2 is FYNNEI. The CDR3 covers 15 residues. V was clipped by 4 bases and J by 1 base, with 12 bases between them. The CDR3 loop is CASSVVRGGTDTQYF. The CDR3 nucleotides read TGTGCCAGCAGTGTGGTCCGGGGCGGCACAGATACGCAGTATTTT.

This sequence joins TRBV12-3 or TRBV12-4 and TRBJ1-4; 10 bases align to TRBD1. The V and J ends lost 8 bases and 10 bases, in that order; junction bases with no gene match: 10. This CDR3 has 14 amino acids. DNA for the CDR3: TGTGCCAGCGGGAGGGACAGGGGAACTGGAAAACTGTTTTTT. Translation gives CASGRDRGTGKLFF.

This clonotype was found many times. The CDR3: CASSLGQLTGSQYF. The DNA of the CDR3 is TGCGCCAGCAGCTTGGGCCAACTGACTGGTTCGCAGTACTTC. The chain carries TRBV5-1 and TRBJ2-7; unclear D gene. Trimming cost V 0 bases and J 9 bases, with 16 bases left between them. The CDR3 sequence is 14 residues long. CDR1 and CDR2 from the germline V gene are SGHRS and YFSETQ. Full variable domain (missing parts from reference TRBV5-1 and TRBJ2-7): KAGVTQTPRYLIKTRGQQVTLSCSPISGHRSVSWYQQTPGQGLQFLFEYFSETQRNKGNFPGRFSGRQFSNSRSEMNVSTLELGDSALYLCASSLGQLTGSQYFGPGTRLTVT.

The chain links TRBV20-1 to TRBJ2-1; 11 nucleotides agree with TRBD2. With V trimmed by 0 bases and J by 5 bases, 6 bases remained unmatched. This CDR3 is built from 16 residues. CDR1 and CDR2 (germline): DFQATT, SNEGSKA (reference sequence). Written as DNA, the CDR3 is TGCAGTGCTAGAGACCTACTAGCGGGAGCTCACAATGAGCAGTTCTTC. Its protein product is CSARDLLAGAHNEQFF.